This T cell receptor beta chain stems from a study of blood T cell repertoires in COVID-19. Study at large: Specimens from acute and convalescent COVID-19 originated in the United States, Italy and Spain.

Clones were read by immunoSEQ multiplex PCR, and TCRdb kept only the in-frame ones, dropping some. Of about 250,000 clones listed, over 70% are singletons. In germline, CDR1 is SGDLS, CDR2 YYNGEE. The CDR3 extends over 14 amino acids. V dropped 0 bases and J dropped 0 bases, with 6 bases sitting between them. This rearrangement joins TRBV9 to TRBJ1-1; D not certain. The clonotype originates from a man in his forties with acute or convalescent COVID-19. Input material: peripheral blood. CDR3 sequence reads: CASSVGGMNTEAFF. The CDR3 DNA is TGTGCCAGCAGCGTAGGAGGGATGAACACTGAAGCTTTCTTT.